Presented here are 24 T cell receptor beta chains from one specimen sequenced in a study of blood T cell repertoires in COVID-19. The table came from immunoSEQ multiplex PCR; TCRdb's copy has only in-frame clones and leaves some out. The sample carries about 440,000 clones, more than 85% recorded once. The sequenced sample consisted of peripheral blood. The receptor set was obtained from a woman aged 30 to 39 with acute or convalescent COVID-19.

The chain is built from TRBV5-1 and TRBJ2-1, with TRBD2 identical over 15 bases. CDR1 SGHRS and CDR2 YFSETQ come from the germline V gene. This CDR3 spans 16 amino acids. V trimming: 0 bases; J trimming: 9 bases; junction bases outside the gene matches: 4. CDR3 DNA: TGCGCCAGCAGCTTGGGGACTAGCGGGGGGGCAAGTGAGCAGTTCTTC. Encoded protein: CASSLGTSGGASEQFF.

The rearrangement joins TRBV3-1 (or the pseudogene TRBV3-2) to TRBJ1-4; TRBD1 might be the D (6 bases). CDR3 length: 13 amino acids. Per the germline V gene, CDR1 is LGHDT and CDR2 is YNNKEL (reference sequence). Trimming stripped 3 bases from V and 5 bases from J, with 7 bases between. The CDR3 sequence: CASSQGANEKLFF. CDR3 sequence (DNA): TGTGCCAGCAGCCAGGGGGCGAATGAAAAACTGTTTTTT.

The CDR3 DNA sequence: TGTGCCAGCAATCCCGGGACAGGGGGCCCCTACAATGAGCAGTTCTTC. Translated, it gives CASNPGTGGPYNEQFF. This rearrangement joins TRBV28 to TRBJ2-1, with 12 bases matching TRBD1. CDR3 size: 16 residues. Per germline, CDR1 MDHEN and CDR2 SYDVKM. V lost 7 bases, J lost 2 bases, and 6 bases stayed unmatched.

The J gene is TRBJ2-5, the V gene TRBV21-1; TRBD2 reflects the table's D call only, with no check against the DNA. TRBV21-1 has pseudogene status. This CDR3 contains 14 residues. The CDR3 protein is CASSKEPGEETQYF. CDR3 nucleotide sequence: TGTGCCAGCAGCAAAGAGCCGGGGGAAGAGACCCAGTACTTC.

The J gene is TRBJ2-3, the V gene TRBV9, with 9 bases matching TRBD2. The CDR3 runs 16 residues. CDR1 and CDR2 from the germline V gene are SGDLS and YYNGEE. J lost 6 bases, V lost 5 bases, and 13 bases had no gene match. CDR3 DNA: TGTGCCAGCAGAGCTGGTAGGGCGGGGGGGCCGGATACGCAGTATTTT. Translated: CASRAGRAGGPDTQYF.

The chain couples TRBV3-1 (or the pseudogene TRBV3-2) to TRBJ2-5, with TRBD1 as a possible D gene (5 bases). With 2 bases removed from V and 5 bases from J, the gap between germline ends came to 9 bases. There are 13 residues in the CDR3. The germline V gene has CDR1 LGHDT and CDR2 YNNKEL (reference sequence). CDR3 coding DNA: TGTGCCAGCAGCCAACAGGGAATTGAGACCCAGTACTTC. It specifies CASSQQGIETQYF.

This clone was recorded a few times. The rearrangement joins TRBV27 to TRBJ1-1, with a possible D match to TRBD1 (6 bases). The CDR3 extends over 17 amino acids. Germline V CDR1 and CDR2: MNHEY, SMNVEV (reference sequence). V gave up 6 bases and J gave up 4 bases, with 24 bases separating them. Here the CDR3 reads CASRGGDGTRRVTEAFF. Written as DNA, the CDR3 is TGTGCCAGCAGAGGGGGGGACGGGACCCGGCGAGTCACTGAAGCTTTCTTT.

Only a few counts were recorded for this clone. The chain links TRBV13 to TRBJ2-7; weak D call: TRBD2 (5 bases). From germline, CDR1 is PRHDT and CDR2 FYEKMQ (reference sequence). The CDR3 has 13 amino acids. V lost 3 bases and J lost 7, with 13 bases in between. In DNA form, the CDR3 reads TGTGCCAGCAGCTTGTCGGCTCGGGGAGAGCAGTACTTC. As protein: CASSLSARGEQYF.

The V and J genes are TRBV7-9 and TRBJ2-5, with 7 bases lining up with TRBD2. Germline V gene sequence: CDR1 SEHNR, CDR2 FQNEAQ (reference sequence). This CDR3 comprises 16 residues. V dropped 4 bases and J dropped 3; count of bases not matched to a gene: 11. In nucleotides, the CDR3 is TGTGCCAGCAGCTCCTGGGAGGGTGGAGAGGAAGAGACCCAGTACTTC. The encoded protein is CASSSWEGGEEETQYF. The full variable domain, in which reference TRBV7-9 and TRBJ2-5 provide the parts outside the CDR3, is DTGVSQNPRHKITKRGQNVTFRCDPISEHNRLYWYRQTLGQGPEFLTYFQNEAQLEKSRLLSDRFSAERPKGSFSTLEIQRTEQGDSAMYLCASSSWEGGEEETQYFGPGTRLLVL.

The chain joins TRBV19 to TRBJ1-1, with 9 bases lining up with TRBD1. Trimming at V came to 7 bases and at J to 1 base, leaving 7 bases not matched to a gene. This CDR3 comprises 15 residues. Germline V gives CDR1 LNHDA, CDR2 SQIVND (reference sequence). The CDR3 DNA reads TGTGCCAGTACGGGACAGGGATTCAAGAACACTGAAGCTTTCTTT. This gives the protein CASTGQGFKNTEAFF.

CDR3 region: CASSDTGQGIGEQFF. CDR3 bases: TGCGCCAGCAGTGACACGGGACAGGGGATAGGTGAGCAGTTCTTC. V is TRBV10-1 and J is TRBJ2-1; 10 bases align to TRBD1. Germline CDR1 is WNHNN and CDR2 is SYGVQD (reference sequence). With 3 bases clipped from V and 9 bases from J, the junction kept 8 bases outside the gene matches. The CDR3 runs to 15 residues.

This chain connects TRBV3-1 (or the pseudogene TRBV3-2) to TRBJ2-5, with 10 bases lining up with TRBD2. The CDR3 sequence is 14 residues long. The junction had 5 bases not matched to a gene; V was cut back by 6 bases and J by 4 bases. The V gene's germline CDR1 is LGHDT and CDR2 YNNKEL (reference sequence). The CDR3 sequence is CASSLASGGETQYF. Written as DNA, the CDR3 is TGTGCCAGCAGTTTGGCTAGCGGGGGAGAGACCCAGTACTTC.

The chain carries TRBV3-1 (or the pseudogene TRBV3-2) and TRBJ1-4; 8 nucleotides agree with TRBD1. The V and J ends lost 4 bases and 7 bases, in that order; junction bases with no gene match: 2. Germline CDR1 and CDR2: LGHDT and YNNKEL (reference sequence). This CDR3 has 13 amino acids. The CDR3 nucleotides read TGTGCCAGCAGCCCCGGACAGGGTGAAAAACTGTTTTTT. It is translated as CASSPGQGEKLFF.

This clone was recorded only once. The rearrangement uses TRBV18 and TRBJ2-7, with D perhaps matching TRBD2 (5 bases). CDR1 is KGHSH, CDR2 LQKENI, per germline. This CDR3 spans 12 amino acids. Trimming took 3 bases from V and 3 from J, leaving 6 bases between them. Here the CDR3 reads CASSPGNYEQYF. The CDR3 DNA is TGTGCCAGCTCACCCGGGAACTACGAGCAGTACTTC.

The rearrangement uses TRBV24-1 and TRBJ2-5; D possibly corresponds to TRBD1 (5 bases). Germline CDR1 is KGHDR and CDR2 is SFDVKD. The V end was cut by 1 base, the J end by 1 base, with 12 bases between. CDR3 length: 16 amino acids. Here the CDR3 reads CATSDLSPTAQETQYF. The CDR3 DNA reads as TGTGCCACCAGTGATTTATCCCCGACAGCCCAAGAGACCCAGTACTTC.

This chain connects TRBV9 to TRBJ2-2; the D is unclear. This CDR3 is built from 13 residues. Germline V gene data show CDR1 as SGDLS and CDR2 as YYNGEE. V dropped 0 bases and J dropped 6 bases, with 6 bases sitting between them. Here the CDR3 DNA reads TGTGCCAGCAGCGTAGGTCAGGCCGGGGAGCTGTTTTTT. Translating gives CASSVGQAGELFF. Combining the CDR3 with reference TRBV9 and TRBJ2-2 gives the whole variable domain DSGVTQTPKHLITATGQRVTLRCSPRSGDLSVYWYQQSLDQGLQFLIQYYNGEERAKGNILERFSAQQFPDLHSELNLSSLELGDSALYFCASSVGQAGELFFGEGSRLTVL.

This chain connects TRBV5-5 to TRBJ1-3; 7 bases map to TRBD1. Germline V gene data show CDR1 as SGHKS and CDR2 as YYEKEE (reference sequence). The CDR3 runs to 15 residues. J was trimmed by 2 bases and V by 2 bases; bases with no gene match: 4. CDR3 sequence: CASSFQGGAGNTIYF. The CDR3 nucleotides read TGTGCCAGCAGCTTTCAGGGGGGAGCTGGAAACACCATATATTTT.

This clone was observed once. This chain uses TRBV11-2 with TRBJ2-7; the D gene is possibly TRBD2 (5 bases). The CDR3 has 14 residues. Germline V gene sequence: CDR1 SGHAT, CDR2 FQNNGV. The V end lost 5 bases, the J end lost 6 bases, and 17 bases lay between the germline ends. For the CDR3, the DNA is TGTGCCAGCAGCCAAGGAGACTATGGCACCGAGCAGTACTTC. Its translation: CASSQGDYGTEQYF.

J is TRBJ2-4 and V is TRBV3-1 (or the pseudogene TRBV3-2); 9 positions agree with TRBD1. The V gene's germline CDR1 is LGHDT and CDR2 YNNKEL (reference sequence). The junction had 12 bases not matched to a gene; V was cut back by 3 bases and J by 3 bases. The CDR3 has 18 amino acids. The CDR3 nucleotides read TGTGCCAGCAGCCATCGCCGGGACAGGGAACGGGTCAAAAACATTCAGTACTTC. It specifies CASSHRRDRERVKNIQYF.

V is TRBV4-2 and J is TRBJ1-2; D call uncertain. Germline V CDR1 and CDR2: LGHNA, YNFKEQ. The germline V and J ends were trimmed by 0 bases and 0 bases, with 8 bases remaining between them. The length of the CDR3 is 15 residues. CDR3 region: CASSQDLGANYGYTF. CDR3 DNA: TGTGCCAGCAGCCAAGATCTCGGAGCTAACTATGGCTACACCTTC.

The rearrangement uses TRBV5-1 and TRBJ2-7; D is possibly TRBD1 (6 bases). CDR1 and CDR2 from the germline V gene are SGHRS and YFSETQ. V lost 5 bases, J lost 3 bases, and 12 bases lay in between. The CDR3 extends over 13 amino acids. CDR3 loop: CASSPTGFYEQYF. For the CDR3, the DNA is TGCGCCAGCAGTCCGACAGGATTCTACGAGCAGTACTTC.

The CDR3 here is CASSQGTARYNSPLHF. In DNA form, the CDR3 reads TGTGCCAGCAGCCAAGGCACAGCTCGATATAATTCACCCCTCCACTTT. The rearrangement uses TRBV3-1 (or the pseudogene TRBV3-2) and TRBJ1-6; no firm D call. Germline V gene data show CDR1 as LGHDT and CDR2 as YNNKEL (reference sequence). Trimming took off 1 base at V and 4 bases at J, with 11 bases between the two ends. The CDR3 sequence is 16 residues long.

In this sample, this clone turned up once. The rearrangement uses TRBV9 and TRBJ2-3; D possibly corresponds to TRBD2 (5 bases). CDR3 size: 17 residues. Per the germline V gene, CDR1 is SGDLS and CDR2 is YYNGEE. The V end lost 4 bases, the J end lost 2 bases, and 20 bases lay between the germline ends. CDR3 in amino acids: CASSITHRGTFTDTQYF. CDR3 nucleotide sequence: TGTGCCAGCAGCATAACTCATCGGGGAACGTTCACAGATACGCAGTATTTT.

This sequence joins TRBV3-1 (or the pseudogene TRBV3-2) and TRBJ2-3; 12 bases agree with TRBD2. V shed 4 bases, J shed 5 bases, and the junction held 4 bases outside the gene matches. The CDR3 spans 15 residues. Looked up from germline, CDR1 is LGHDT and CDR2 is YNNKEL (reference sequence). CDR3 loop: CASSPSGGALDTQYF. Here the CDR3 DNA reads TGTGCCAGCAGCCCTAGCGGGGGGGCTTTAGATACGCAGTATTTT.